What follows are 21 T cell receptor beta chains derived from one specimen sequenced in a study of T-cell reconstitution after alpha-beta-depleted transplantation in children (dated by TCRdb to the mid-2010s). The treatment or condition label on this specimen signifies: allogeneic hematopoietic cell transplantation with graft depleted of TCRalphabeta T cells and CD19 B cells. Libraries were constructed by PCR. The sequencer was an Illumina HiSeq 2500. TCR libraries were prepared with molecular barcoding, using unique molecular identifiers to normalize TCRbeta repertoire quantification. TCRdb ran its own pipeline on the public reads, namely fastp trimming at Q25 and MiXCR clone calling, and kept in-frame beta chains. Identical CDR3 protein sequences are pooled into one entry, listed with their most common genes and DNA. The sample table holds about 980,000 distinct CDR3 sequences, of which around 30% were seen once. About 28% of the sample is in the top ten clones.

The sample in question was PBMCs, mostly from graft donor cells, obtained 360 days after TCRalphabeta/CD19-depleted stem cell transplant. These receptors all stem from a boy under two years old who had a stem cell transplant for SCID, so the T cells may come from the graft donor.

This clonotype turned up a few times. The chain carries TRBV29-1 and TRBJ2-1, with D maybe TRBD2 (6 bases). Germline V CDR1 and CDR2: SQVTM, ANQGSEA. V lost 6 bases and J lost 5, with 11 bases in between. The CDR3 is 12 amino acids. The CDR3 spells CSVTRGDNEQFF. The DNA of the CDR3 is TGCAGCGTCACGCGGGGAGACAATGAGCAGTTCTTC.

This clonotype was detected a few times. The chain employs TRBV6-5 and TRBJ2-3; D ambiguous. Germline loops: CDR1 MNHEY, CDR2 SVGAGI. Trimming took 0 bases from V and 2 from J, leaving 9 bases between them. This CDR3 comprises 15 residues. The CDR3 sequence: CASSYSWAITDTQYF. CDR3 DNA sequence: TGTGCCAGCAGTTACTCTTGGGCTATCACAGATACGCAGTATTTT.

The chain recombines TRBV5-1 with TRBJ2-2; 7 nucleotides agree with TRBD2. This CDR3 region has 16 residues. CDR1 is SGHRS, CDR2 YFSETQ, per germline. V dropped 4 bases and J dropped 6; count of bases not matched to a gene: 12. The CDR3 bases are TGCGCCAGCAGCGCGCAAGCGACTAGCCGACCCGGGGAGCTGTTTTTT. This sequence encodes CASSAQATSRPGELFF.

This clonotype was found many times. V is TRBV6-2 or TRBV6-3 and J is TRBJ2-5; the D gene is possibly TRBD1 (5 bases). Germline V CDR1 and CDR2: MNHEY, SVGEGT. The CDR3 length is 13 residues. The V and J ends lost 2 bases and 13 bases respectively, with 17 bases between them. Here the CDR3 DNA reads TGTGCCAGCAGTTACGGGCAGGGTGACGCATTGTACTTC. It encodes CASSYGQGDALYF.

This clonotype was detected ten times or more. The V call is TRBV14, the J call TRBJ2-4; the match to TRBD1 covers 7 bases. The germline gives CDR1 SGHDN, CDR2 FVKESK. The CDR3 covers 17 residues. The trim removed 4 bases at V and 4 bases at J, leaving 13 bases unmatched. CDR3 sequence (DNA): TGTGCCAGCAGCCCTACAAGGGGGCATGGGAAGAAAAACATTCAGTACTTC. Encoded protein: CASSPTRGHGKKNIQYF.

The chain couples TRBV13 to TRBJ2-3; 7 positions agree with TRBD1. Germline CDR1 is PRHDT and CDR2 is FYEKMQ (reference sequence). After removal of 5 bases from V and 6 bases from J, the junction contained 11 bases not matched to a gene. This CDR3 has 15 residues. DNA of the CDR3: TGTGCCAGCAGCCCGACAGGGCCCTTTCCCGATACGCAGTATTTT. Protein product: CASSPTGPFPDTQYF.

There are a few counts of this clonotype. The CDR3 loop reads CASSYKRGAGELFF. In DNA, the CDR3 is TGTGCCAGCAGTTACAAACGGGGGGCCGGGGAGCTGTTTTTT. The chain recombines TRBV6-2 or TRBV6-3 with TRBJ2-2, with 7 bases fitting TRBD2. Trimming cost V 2 bases and J 6 bases; bases outside gene matches: 3. This CDR3 is 14 amino acids long. Germline V gene data show CDR1 as MNHEY and CDR2 as SVGEGT.

The chain recombines TRBV12-3 or TRBV12-4 with TRBJ2-6, with a possible D match to TRBD2 (6 bases). Trimming left V 6 bases short and J 2 bases short, with 14 bases between. This CDR3 spans 16 amino acids. This CDR3 reads CASSPGLPTGANVLTF. Here the CDR3 DNA reads TGTGCCAGCAGCCCGGGACTTCCAACTGGGGCCAACGTCCTGACTTTC.

In this sample, this clonotype turned up many times. The V call is TRBV3-1, the J call TRBJ2-1, with 8 nucleotides matching TRBD1. With 2 bases clipped from V and 2 bases from J, the junction kept 5 bases outside the gene matches. Germline CDR1 and CDR2: LGHDT and YNNKEL (reference sequence). CDR3 length: 16 amino acids. CDR3 bases: TGTGCCAGCAGCCAACCGGGACAGGCTACCTACAATGAGCAGTTCTTC. Amino acid sequence: CASSQPGQATYNEQFF.

This clonotype appeared a few times. The CDR3 DNA reads TGTGCCAGTCAGTGGGACTCCTTCTCTGGAAACACCATATATTTT. Translated: CASQWDSFSGNTIYF. The rearrangement uses TRBV12-3 or TRBV12-4 and TRBJ1-3, with D perhaps TRBD1 (5 bases). CDR3 size: 15 residues. V was pared by 9 bases and J by 0 bases, with 15 bases between.

The rearrangement uses TRBV20-1 and TRBJ1-5; the D is unclear. The V gene's germline CDR1 is DFQATT and CDR2 SNEGSKA (reference sequence). The CDR3 is made up of 13 amino acids. V was trimmed by 4 bases and J by 5 bases, leaving 12 bases between them. CDR3 in amino acids: CSATVEVDQPQHF. The CDR3 DNA reads TGCAGTGCTACGGTGGAGGTCGATCAGCCCCAGCATTTT.

The chain combines TRBV6-5 with TRBJ2-1; 8 bases are a match to TRBD2. Trimming at V came to 3 bases and at J to 2 bases, leaving 6 bases not matched to a gene. The CDR3 is 16 residues long. Germline V gene data show CDR1 as MNHEY and CDR2 as SVGAGI. CDR3 residues: CASSYRRGAPYNEQFF. DNA for the CDR3: TGTGCCAGCAGTTATAGGCGGGGGGCCCCCTACAATGAGCAGTTCTTC.

The chain uses TRBV2 and TRBJ2-3; the match to TRBD1 covers 11 bases. With V trimmed by 4 bases and J by 8 bases, 11 bases remained unmatched. The CDR3 contains 16 residues. CDR1 and CDR2 (germline): SNHLY, FYNNEI. The CDR3 reads CASSGEGQGVFRTQYF. The DNA of the CDR3 is TGTGCCAGCAGTGGAGAGGGACAGGGGGTTTTTCGTACGCAGTATTTT.

The chain recombines TRBV10-3 with TRBJ2-5; 12 nucleotides agree with TRBD2. V was clipped by 3 bases and J by 4 bases; unmatched bases: 3. The CDR3 extends over 15 amino acids. Germline V CDR1 and CDR2: ENHRY, SYGVKD. This CDR3 reads CAISDWGLAGETQYF. CDR3 sequence (DNA): TGTGCCATCAGTGACTGGGGACTAGCGGGAGAGACCCAGTACTTC.

This clonotype came up a few times. This chain links TRBV30 with TRBJ2-2; D unclear. The CDR3 covers 13 residues. Germline-derived CDR1 and CDR2 are GTSNPN and SVGIG (reference sequence). Trimming shortened V by 2 bases and J by 1 base, and 5 bases separated the two germline ends. The CDR3 sequence is CAWSTLNTGELFF. CDR3 DNA: TGTGCCTGGAGTACACTGAACACCGGGGAGCTGTTTTTT.

This clonotype turned up a few times. The chain combines TRBV10-3 with TRBJ2-7; TRBD1 is a possible D gene (5 bases). The CDR3 has 12 amino acids. The V and J ends lost 4 bases and 9 bases respectively, with 13 bases between them. Germline V gives CDR1 ENHRY, CDR2 SYGVKD. CDR3 in DNA: TGTGCCATCAGTGGGGGCCCCCCGACGCAGTACTTC. This codes for CAISGGPPTQYF.

Ten or more counts support this clonotype. The J gene is TRBJ2-4, the V gene TRBV11-2; D gene unclear. The V end was cut by 2 bases, the J end by 4 bases, with 6 bases between. CDR1 and CDR2 from the germline V gene are SGHAT and FQNNGV. The CDR3 loop spans 13 amino acids. CDR3: CASSLRVKNIQYF. As DNA, the CDR3 is TGTGCCAGCAGCTTACGGGTGAAAAACATTCAGTACTTC.

This clonotype was seen more than once but under ten times. One junction end disagrees with the germline gene, perhaps due to a read error. The chain links TRBV18 to TRBJ1-3; the D is unclear. CDR1 KGHSH and CDR2 LQKENI come from the germline V gene. This CDR3 region has 18 residues. CDR3 protein: CASSPKGGLEGSRNTIYF. CDR3 sequence (DNA): TGTGCCAGCTCACCAAAAGGAGGGCTCGAGGGCTCTCGAAACACCATATATTTT.

This chain connects TRBV25-1 to TRBJ2-7, with 8 bases matching TRBD1. This CDR3 contains 16 residues. The V and J ends lost 2 bases and 3 bases, in that order; junction bases with no gene match: 9. Looked up from germline, CDR1 is MGHDK and CDR2 is SYGVNS. This CDR3 is CASSEAGTGRFYEQYF. The CDR3 DNA reads TGTGCCAGCAGTGAAGCCGGGACAGGCCGCTTCTACGAGCAGTACTTC.

V and J are TRBV5-1 and TRBJ1-5; no clear D gene. The germline V gene has CDR1 SGHRS and CDR2 YFSETQ. There are 15 residues in the CDR3. V was shortened by 1 base and J by 3 bases, with 11 bases between the two germline ends. This CDR3 is CASSLLGNLNQPQHF. CDR3 sequence (DNA): TGCGCCAGCAGCTTGCTCGGGAACCTCAATCAGCCCCAGCATTTT.

The rearrangement links TRBV7-2 to TRBJ1-1; unclear D gene. Germline values: CDR1 SGHTA, CDR2 FQGNSA. V was pared by 3 bases and J by 0 bases, with 11 bases between. The CDR3 is 15 residues long. The CDR3 sequence: CASSLTVAMNTEAFF. In nucleotides, the CDR3 is TGTGCCAGCAGCTTGACGGTAGCAATGAACACTGAAGCTTTCTTT.